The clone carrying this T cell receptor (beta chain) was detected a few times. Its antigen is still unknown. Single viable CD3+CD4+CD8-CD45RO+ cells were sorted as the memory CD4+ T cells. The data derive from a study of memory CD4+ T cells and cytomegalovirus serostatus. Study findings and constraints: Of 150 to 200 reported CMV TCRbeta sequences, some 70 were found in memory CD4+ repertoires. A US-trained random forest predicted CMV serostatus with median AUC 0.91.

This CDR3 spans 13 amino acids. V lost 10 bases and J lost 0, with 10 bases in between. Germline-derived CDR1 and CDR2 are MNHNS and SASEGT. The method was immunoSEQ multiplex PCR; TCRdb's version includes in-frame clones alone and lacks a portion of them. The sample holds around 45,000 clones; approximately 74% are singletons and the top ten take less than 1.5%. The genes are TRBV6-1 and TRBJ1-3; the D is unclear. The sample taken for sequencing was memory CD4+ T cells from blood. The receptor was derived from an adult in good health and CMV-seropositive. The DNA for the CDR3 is TGTGCCACCGGACGAACCTCTGGAAACACCATATATTTT. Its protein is CATGRTSGNTIYF.